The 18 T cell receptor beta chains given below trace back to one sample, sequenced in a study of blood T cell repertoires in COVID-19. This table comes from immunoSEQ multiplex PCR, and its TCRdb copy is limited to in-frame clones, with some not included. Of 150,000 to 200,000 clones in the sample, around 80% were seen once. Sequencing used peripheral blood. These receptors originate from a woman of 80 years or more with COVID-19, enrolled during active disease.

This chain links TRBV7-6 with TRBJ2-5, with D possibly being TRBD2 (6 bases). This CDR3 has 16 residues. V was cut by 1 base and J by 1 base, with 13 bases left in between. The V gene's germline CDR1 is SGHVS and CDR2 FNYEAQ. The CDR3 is CASSLVGGSLQETQYF. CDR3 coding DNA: TGTGCCAGCAGCTTAGTCGGAGGGTCCCTCCAAGAGACCCAGTACTTC.

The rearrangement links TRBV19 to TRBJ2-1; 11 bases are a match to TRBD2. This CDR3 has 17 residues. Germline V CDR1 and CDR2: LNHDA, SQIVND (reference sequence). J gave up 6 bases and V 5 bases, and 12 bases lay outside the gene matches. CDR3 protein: CASSPTLTSGMGNEQFF. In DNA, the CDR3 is TGTGCCAGTAGTCCAACGCTGACTAGCGGGATGGGCAATGAGCAGTTCTTC.

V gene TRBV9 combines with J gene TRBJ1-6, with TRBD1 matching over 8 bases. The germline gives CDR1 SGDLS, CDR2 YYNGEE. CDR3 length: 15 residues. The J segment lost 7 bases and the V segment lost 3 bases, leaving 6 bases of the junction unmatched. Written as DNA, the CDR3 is TGTGCCAGCAGCGCCCTTCGACAGGGGAATTCACCCCTCCACTTT. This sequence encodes CASSALRQGNSPLHF.

The CDR3 region is CASTQGFTEAFF. The CDR3 DNA is TGTGCCAGCACTCAGGGATTCACTGAAGCTTTCTTT. The rearrangement joins TRBV25-1 to TRBJ1-1; perhaps TRBD1 as D (5 bases). This CDR3 is 12 amino acids long. The ends were cut back, 7 bases at V and 4 bases at J, with 10 bases in the middle. Germline V gives CDR1 MGHDK, CDR2 SYGVNS. The full variable domain, its missing parts supplied by reference TRBV25-1 and TRBJ1-1, is EADIYQTPRYLVIGTGKKITLECSQTMGHDKMYWYQQDPGMELHLIHYSYGVNSTEKGDLSSESTVSRIRTEHFPLTLESARPSHTSQYLCASTQGFTEAFFGQGTRLTVV.

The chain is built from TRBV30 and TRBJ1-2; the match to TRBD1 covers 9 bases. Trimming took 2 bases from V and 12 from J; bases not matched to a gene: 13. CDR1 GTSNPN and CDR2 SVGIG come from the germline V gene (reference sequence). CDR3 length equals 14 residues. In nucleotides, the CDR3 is TGTGCCTGGAGTTTCTCTTATACCGGGACAGGGAACACCTTC. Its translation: CAWSFSYTGTGNTF. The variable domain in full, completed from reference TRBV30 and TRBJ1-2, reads SQTIHQWPATLVQPVGSPLSLECTVEGTSNPNLYWYRQAAGRGLQLLFYSVGIGQISSEVPQNLSASRPQDRQFILSSKKLLLSDSGFYLCAWSFSYTGTGNTFGSGTRLTVV.

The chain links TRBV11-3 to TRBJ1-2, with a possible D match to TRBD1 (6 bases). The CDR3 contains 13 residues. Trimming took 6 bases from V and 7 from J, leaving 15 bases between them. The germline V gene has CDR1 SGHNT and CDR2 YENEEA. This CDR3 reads CASSPSGVAGYTF. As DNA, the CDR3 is TGTGCCAGCAGTCCCTCAGGGGTCGCTGGCTACACCTTC.

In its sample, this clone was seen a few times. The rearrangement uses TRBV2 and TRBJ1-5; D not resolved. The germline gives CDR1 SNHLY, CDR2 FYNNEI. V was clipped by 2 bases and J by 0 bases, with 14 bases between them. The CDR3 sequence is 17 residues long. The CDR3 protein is CASSEFVATHSNQPQHF. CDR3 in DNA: TGTGCCAGCAGTGAATTTGTAGCGACACATAGCAATCAGCCCCAGCATTTT.

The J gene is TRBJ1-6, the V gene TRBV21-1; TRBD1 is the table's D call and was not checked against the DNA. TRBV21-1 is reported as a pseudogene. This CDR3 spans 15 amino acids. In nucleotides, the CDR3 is TGTGCCAGCAGCATTACAGGGCAGAATAATTCACCCCTCCACTTT. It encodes CASSITGQNNSPLHF.

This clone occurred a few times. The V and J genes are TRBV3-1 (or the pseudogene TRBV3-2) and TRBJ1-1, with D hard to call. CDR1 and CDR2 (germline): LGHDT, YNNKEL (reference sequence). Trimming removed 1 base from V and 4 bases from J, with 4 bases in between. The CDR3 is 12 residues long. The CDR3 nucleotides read TGTGCCAGCAGCCAAGCAGGCACTGAAGCTTTCTTT. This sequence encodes CASSQAGTEAFF.

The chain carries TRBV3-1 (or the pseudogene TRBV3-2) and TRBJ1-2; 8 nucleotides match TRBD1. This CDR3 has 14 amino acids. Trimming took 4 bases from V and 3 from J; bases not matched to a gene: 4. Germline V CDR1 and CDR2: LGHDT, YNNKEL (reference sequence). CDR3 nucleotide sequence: TGTGCCAGCAGCCCGTCGGACAGGGACTATGGCTACACCTTC. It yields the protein CASSPSDRDYGYTF.

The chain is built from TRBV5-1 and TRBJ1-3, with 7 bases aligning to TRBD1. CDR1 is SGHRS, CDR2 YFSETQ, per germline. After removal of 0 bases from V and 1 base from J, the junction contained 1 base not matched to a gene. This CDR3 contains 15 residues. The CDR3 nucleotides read TGCGCCAGCAGCTTGGCCAGGGGGTCTGGAAACACCATATATTTT. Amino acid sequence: CASSLARGSGNTIYF.

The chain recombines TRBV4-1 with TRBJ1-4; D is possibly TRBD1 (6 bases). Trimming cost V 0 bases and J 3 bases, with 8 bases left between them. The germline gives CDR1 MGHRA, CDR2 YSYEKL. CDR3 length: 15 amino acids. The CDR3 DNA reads TGCGCCAGCAGCCAAGATCAGGGGTCTAATGAAAAACTGTTTTTT. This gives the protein CASSQDQGSNEKLFF.

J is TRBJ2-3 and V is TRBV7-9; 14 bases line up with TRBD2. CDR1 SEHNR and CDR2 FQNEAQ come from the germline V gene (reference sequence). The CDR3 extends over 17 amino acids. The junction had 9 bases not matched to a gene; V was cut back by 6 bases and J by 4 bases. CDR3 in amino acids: CASRTHPGLAGADTQYF. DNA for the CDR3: TGTGCCAGCAGAACTCATCCGGGACTAGCGGGGGCAGATACGCAGTATTTT.

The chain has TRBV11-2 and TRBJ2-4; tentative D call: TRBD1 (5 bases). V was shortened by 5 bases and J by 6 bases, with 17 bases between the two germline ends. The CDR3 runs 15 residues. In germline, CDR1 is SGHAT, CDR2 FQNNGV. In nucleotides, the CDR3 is TGTGCCAGCAGCGCTCAGTCCCAGGGCTCAAACATTCAGTACTTC. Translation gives CASSAQSQGSNIQYF.

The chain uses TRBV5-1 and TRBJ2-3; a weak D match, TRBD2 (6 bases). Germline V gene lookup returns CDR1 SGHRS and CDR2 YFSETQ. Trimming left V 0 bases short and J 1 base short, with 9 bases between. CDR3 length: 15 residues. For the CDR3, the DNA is TGCGCCAGCAGCTTGGAGCAGCGGGGCACAGATACGCAGTATTTT. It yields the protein CASSLEQRGTDTQYF.

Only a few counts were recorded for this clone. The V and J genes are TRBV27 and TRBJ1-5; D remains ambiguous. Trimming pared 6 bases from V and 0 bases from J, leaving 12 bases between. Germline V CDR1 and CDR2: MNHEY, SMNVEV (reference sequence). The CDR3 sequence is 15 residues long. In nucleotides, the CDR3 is TGTGCCAGCAGCCCCCAGACTTATAGCAATCAGCCCCAGCATTTT. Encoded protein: CASSPQTYSNQPQHF.

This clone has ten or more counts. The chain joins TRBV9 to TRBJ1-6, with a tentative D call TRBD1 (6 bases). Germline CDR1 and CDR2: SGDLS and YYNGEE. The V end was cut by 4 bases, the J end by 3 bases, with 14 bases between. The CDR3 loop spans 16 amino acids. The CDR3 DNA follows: TGTGCCAGCAGCCCCCGTGGACAGCACTATAATTCACCCCTCCACTTT. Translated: CASSPRGQHYNSPLHF.

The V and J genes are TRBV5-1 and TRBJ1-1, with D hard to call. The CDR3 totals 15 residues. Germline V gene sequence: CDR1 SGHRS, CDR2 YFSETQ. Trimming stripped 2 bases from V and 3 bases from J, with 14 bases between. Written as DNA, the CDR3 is TGCGCCAGCAGCTTAGACCGGAGCCGGGACACTGAAGCTTTCTTT. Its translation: CASSLDRSRDTEAFF.